The following is a T cell receptor beta chain sequence with its context. Germline CDR1 reads KGHDR; CDR2 reads SFDVKD. Trimming took off 8 bases at V and 4 bases at J, with 10 bases between the two ends. The CDR3 extends over 12 amino acids. Sequencing used immunoSEQ multiplex PCR; TCRdb keeps in-frame clones, though not all of them. The profile covers some 66,000 clones, with over 80% appearing a single time and about 7.9% taken by the ten largest. The data are from a study of blood T cell repertoires in COVID-19. About the study: Material from acute and convalescent COVID-19 was sourced from the United States, Italy and Spain.

The sequenced sample consisted of peripheral blood. This sequence joins TRBV24-1 and TRBJ1-1; D remains ambiguous. The TCR sequence derives from a human donor in a cohort sampled during active COVID-19. CDR3 residues: CATKPSVTEAFF. The CDR3 DNA sequence: TGTGCCACCAAACCCTCGGTCACTGAAGCTTTCTTT.